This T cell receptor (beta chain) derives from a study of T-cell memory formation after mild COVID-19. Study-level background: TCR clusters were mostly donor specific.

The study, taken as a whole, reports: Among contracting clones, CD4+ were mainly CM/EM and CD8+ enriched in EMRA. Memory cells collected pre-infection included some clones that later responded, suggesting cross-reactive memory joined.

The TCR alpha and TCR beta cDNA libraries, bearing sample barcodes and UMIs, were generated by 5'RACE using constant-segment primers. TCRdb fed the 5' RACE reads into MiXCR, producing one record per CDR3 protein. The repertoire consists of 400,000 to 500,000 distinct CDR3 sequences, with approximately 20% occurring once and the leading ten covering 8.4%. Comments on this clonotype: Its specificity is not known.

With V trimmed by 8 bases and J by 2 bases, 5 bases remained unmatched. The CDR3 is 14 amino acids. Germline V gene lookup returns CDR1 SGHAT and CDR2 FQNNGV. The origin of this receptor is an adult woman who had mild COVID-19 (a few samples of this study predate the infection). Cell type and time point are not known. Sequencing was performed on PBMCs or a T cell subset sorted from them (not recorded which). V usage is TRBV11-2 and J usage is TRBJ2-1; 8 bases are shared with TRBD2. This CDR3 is CASARLATYNEQFF. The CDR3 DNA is TGTGCCAGCGCTAGACTAGCGACCTACAATGAGCAGTTCTTC.